A single TCR beta chain is shown here with its context. The target antigen is unknown. CDR1 SGDLS and CDR2 YYNGEE come from the germline V gene. J lost 7 bases, V lost 0 bases, and 8 bases had no gene match. This CDR3 is built from 16 residues. The data were taken from a study of shared clonotypes between healthy human individuals. Study-wide findings and caveats: The sole specimen, blood, was sampled, and tissue repertoires likely differ.

Naive CD8 isolation took CD45RO-negative cells positively selected for CCR7 and excluded terminally differentiated effector memory CD45RA+ cells. Data came from immunoSEQ multiplex PCR; TCRdb stores just in-frame clones and leaves some out. The data show almost 700,000 clones, about 92% seen once. This clonotype was sampled from a young man in good health. The V call is TRBV9, the J call TRBJ2-1, with TRBD1 matching 9 bases. The sample taken for sequencing was naive CD8+ T cells sorted from blood. The CDR3 DNA sequence: TGTGCCAGCAGCGTAGAGCCAGACAGGGGGATTAATGAGCAGTTCTTC. Residues: CASSVEPDRGINEQFF.